This record looks at one T cell receptor (beta chain) sequence and its context. Its antigen is still unknown. The source of the sample is a study of cytomegalovirus exposure and HLA in healthy donors. Study conclusions and caveats: According to an earlier analysis, most TCR beta V segments yielded productive rearrangements about 90% or about 30% of the time. Available immune exposure information was restricted to CMV serostatus only. Analyzed later, most CMV-associated TCR beta chains appeared HLA-restricted. Per a later analysis, HLA-associated TCR beta chains showed more clonal expansion than other, equally common TCR beta chains.

Use of 60 Vbeta and 13 Jbeta primers characterized the PCR. Profiling relied on immunoSEQ multiplex PCR, and the TCRdb table lists in-frame clones only, not all of them. The table shows 60,000 to 75,000 clones, with around 91% occurring only once. This TCR was recovered from a woman in her 30s in good health and CMV-seropositive. The sample taken for sequencing was PBMCs.

DNA of the CDR3: TGTGCCAGCAGTTTGGGGACAACACTGAACACTGAAGCTTTCTTT. It is translated as CASSLGTTLNTEAFF. The chain couples TRBV28 to TRBJ1-1; weak D call: TRBD1 (6 bases). The germline V gene encodes CDR1 MDHEN and CDR2 SYDVKM. Trimming pared 3 bases from V and 0 bases from J, leaving 11 bases between. The CDR3 loop spans 15 amino acids.